The 32 T cell receptor beta chains given below trace back to one sample, sequenced in a study of T cells after yellow fever vaccination (dated by TCRdb to between 2019 and 2020). In light of the paper, this sample's treatment or condition label describes: live attenuated yellow fever vaccine strain. The protocol used for the library was 5' RACE. The reads were generated on an Illumina NovaSeq 6000. Using fastp at Q25 and MiXCR, TCRdb reprocessed the public reads and kept productive beta chains. A single entry per CDR3 protein holds the most common genes and DNA from its merged rows. The sample records about 350,000 distinct CDR3 sequences, around 12% of which are singletons. Roughly 3% of the sample rests with the top ten. The sequences come from CD4+ T cells sorted from PBMCs, collected 15 days after the yellow fever booster vaccination. Receptors originate from a man aged 18 to 30 who received the YFV17D yellow fever vaccine.

The chain is built from TRBV5-1 and TRBJ1-4, with D unresolved. The CDR3 is 13 amino acids. V was trimmed by 0 bases and J by 10 bases, leaving 10 bases between them. Germline values: CDR1 SGHRS, CDR2 YFSETQ. The CDR3 is CASSLAAGSKLFF. The CDR3 coding sequence is TGCGCCAGCAGCTTGGCCGCTGGGTCAAAACTGTTTTTT.

This clonotype was counted only a few times. The V gene is TRBV11-2, the J gene TRBJ2-1; D unresolved. Per the germline V gene, CDR1 is SGHAT and CDR2 is FQNNGV. Between the trimmed V and J ends, which lost 4 bases and 7 bases, there was a span of 11 bases. CDR3 length equals 13 residues. CDR3 in DNA: TGTGCCAGCAGCTCCGAGAACTTGAATGAGCAGTTCTTC. This translates into CASSSENLNEQFF.

The chain carries TRBV20-1 and TRBJ1-4; D possibly corresponds to TRBD1 (6 bases). Germline CDR1 and CDR2: DFQATT and SNEGSKA (reference sequence). Trimming shortened V by 6 bases and J by 4 bases, and 12 bases separated the two germline ends. The CDR3 is 13 residues long. DNA for the CDR3: TGCAGTGCCATACAGGGATTTAATGAAAAACTGTTTTTT. Its translation: CSAIQGFNEKLFF.

This clonotype has just a few counts. The rearrangement links TRBV19 to TRBJ1-2, with D tentatively TRBD1 (6 bases). The CDR3 totals 14 residues. Germline CDR1 reads LNHDA; CDR2 reads SQIVND (reference sequence). With 5 bases removed from V and 4 bases from J, the gap between germline ends came to 14 bases. CDR3 nucleotide sequence: TGTGCCAGTAGTCCGACAGGAAAGCGCTATGGCTACACCTTC. Protein sequence: CASSPTGKRYGYTF.

The chain carries TRBV5-1 and TRBJ2-3; 8 nucleotides agree with TRBD1. The germline CDR1 and CDR2 sequences are SGHRS and YFSETQ. V dropped 4 bases and J dropped 3; count of bases not matched to a gene: 7. The CDR3 covers 15 residues. The CDR3 loop reads CASSQQGVGTDTQYF. The CDR3 region has the DNA TGCGCCAGCAGCCAACAGGGGGTTGGGACAGATACGCAGTATTTT.

Only a few counts were recorded for this clonotype. The chain recombines TRBV12-3 or TRBV12-4 with TRBJ1-2, with 10 bases matching TRBD1. V lost 5 bases and J lost 2; bases outside the gene matches: 11. The CDR3 totals 17 residues. In DNA, the CDR3 is TGTGCCAGCAGTCCCCGGCGGGGACAGGGGCGAAACTATGGCTACACCTTC. Amino acids: CASSPRRGQGRNYGYTF.

J is TRBJ2-7 and V is TRBV20-1; 9 bases line up with TRBD2. V trimming: 1 base; J trimming: 4 bases; junction bases outside the gene matches: 5. The CDR3 spans 14 residues. CDR1 and CDR2 (germline): DFQATT, SNEGSKA (reference sequence). CDR3 sequence: CSARGLAGPYEQYF. The CDR3 coding sequence is TGCAGTGCTAGAGGTCTAGCGGGACCATACGAGCAGTACTTC.

The CDR3 loop reads CASSPGQVYSYTF. CDR3 nucleotides: TGTGCCAGCAGCCCAGGACAGGTGTATAGCTACACCTTC. The chain links TRBV7-3 to TRBJ1-2; 7 positions match TRBD1. V trimming: 5 bases; J trimming: 9 bases; junction bases outside the gene matches: 9. Per germline, CDR1 SGHTA and CDR2 FQGTGA. The length of the CDR3 is 13 residues.

The chain recombines TRBV29-1 with TRBJ2-1; D may be TRBD1 or TRBD2 (5 bases each). The CDR3 covers 11 residues. The V end lost 4 bases, the J end lost 10 bases, and 11 bases lay between the germline ends. Germline assignment: CDR1 SQVTM and CDR2 ANQGSEA. CDR3 coding DNA: TGCAGCGTTGCCAAAGGGGACGAGCAGTTCTTC. Translation: CSVAKGDEQFF.

The table lists this clonotype with many counts. The chain couples TRBV11-2 to TRBJ2-4; no clear D gene. The CDR3 is 14 amino acids. V was shortened by 2 bases and J by 0 bases, with 5 bases between the two germline ends. The germline V gene encodes CDR1 SGHAT and CDR2 FQNNGV. This CDR3 is CASSLNLAKNIQYF. CDR3 DNA sequence: TGTGCCAGCAGCTTAAACCTAGCCAAAAACATTCAGTACTTC.

The genes are TRBV6-5 and TRBJ1-2; possibly TRBD1 for D (5 bases). CDR3 length equals 13 residues. The V gene's germline CDR1 is MNHEY and CDR2 SVGAGI. Deletions cut 5 bases from V and 13 bases from J, with 20 bases between. The CDR3 DNA reads TGTGCCAGCAGTCCCGGGGAGCGGCGAAGGGGCACCTTC. Translating gives CASSPGERRRGTF.

This clonotype was seen many times. The CDR3 DNA reads as TGTGCCAGCAGTACCGACCCCATCGGGACTGAAGCTTTCTTT. Translated, it gives CASSTDPIGTEAFF. The V gene is TRBV5-5, the J gene TRBJ1-1; D uncertain. V dropped 5 bases and J dropped 5 bases, with 16 bases sitting between them. CDR3 size: 14 residues. Germline CDR1 and CDR2: SGHKS and YYEKEE (reference sequence).

There are a few counts of this clonotype. The genes are TRBV4-1 and TRBJ2-6, with unresolved D. The CDR3 sequence is 20 residues long. V lost 1 base to trimming and J lost 0 bases, with 19 bases between them. Germline CDR1 reads MGHRA; CDR2 reads YSYEKL. DNA for the CDR3: TGCGCCAGCAGCCAAGTCTGGGTAGACCGTGCCCGCTCTGGGGCCAACGTCCTGACTTTC. Protein sequence: CASSQVWVDRARSGANVLTF.

The chain couples TRBV5-5 to TRBJ1-1; D might be TRBD1 (5 bases). This CDR3 is built from 14 residues. Germline CDR1 SGHKS, CDR2 YYEKEE (reference sequence). V lost 7 bases, J lost 0 bases, and 13 bases lay in between. This CDR3 reads CASRGTAMNTEAFF. The CDR3 DNA reads as TGTGCCAGCCGGGGGACCGCAATGAACACTGAAGCTTTCTTT.

V and J are TRBV12-3 or TRBV12-4 and TRBJ1-2; the D gene is possibly TRBD1 (6 bases). V was shortened by 5 bases and J by 5 bases, with 15 bases between the two germline ends. The CDR3 spans 14 residues. The CDR3 loop is CASSRPGTNYGYTF. In DNA form, the CDR3 reads TGTGCCAGCAGTCGACCGGGGACAAATTATGGCTACACCTTC.

The rearrangement uses TRBV20-1 and TRBJ1-5, with D unresolved. V lost 5 bases and J lost 3, with 8 bases in between. From germline, CDR1 is DFQATT and CDR2 SNEGSKA (reference sequence). The CDR3 length is 12 residues. The CDR3 nucleotides read TGCAGTGCTCGGGCCTTCAATCAGCCCCAGCATTTT. Amino acid sequence: CSARAFNQPQHF.

The CDR3: CASSFQGTALPQHF. The CDR3 coding sequence is TGTGCCAGCAGCTTTCAAGGGACGGCCCTACCCCAGCATTTT. V and J are TRBV5-6 and TRBJ1-5, with D maybe TRBD1 (5 bases). From germline, CDR1 is SGHDT and CDR2 YYEEEE. Trimming removed 2 bases from V and 10 bases from J, with 16 bases in between. The CDR3 consists of 14 residues.

This clonotype appeared many times. This rearrangement joins TRBV5-1 to TRBJ2-7; D is undetermined. V gave up 1 base and J gave up 0 bases, with 8 bases separating them. Germline CDR1 reads SGHRS; CDR2 reads YFSETQ. There are 14 residues in the CDR3. The CDR3 DNA follows: TGCGCCAGCAGCTTGTTCTCTGTCTCCTACGAGCAGTACTTC. Amino acid sequence: CASSLFSVSYEQYF.

This rearrangement joins TRBV5-4 to TRBJ1-1; D perhaps matches TRBD1 (5 bases). The ends were cut back, 7 bases at V and 4 bases at J, with 11 bases in the middle. The CDR3 runs to 12 residues. Germline V gene sequence: CDR1 SGHNT, CDR2 YYREEE (reference sequence). CDR3 sequence: CASGLDSTEAFF. The CDR3 DNA reads as TGTGCCAGCGGGTTAGACAGCACTGAAGCTTTCTTT.

This clonotype was observed a handful of times. The rearrangement links TRBV6-2 or TRBV6-3 to TRBJ2-1; D is possibly TRBD2 (6 bases). CDR1 is MNHEY, CDR2 SVGEGT, per germline. With 6 bases removed from V and 1 base from J, the gap between germline ends came to 10 bases. The CDR3 runs 14 residues. The chain's CDR3 is CASRLAESYNEQFF. In DNA, the CDR3 is TGTGCCAGCAGGTTAGCGGAATCCTACAATGAGCAGTTCTTC.

This clonotype has a handful of counts. V usage is TRBV20-1 and J usage is TRBJ2-1; D remains ambiguous. CDR1 and CDR2 from the germline V gene are DFQATT and SNEGSKA (reference sequence). The CDR3 spans 12 residues. V shed 6 bases and J shed 5 bases, with 11 bases lying between them. The CDR3 coding sequence is TGCAGTGCCCCGGACCAAAACAATGAGCAGTTCTTC. Residues: CSAPDQNNEQFF.

This clonotype was detected only a few times. This chain connects TRBV7-3 to TRBJ2-2; TRBD2 matches 8 bases. Germline CDR1 SGHTA, CDR2 FQGTGA. The CDR3 runs to 16 residues. J was trimmed by 4 bases and V by 5 bases; bases with no gene match: 9. Here the CDR3 DNA reads TGTGCCAGCAGCCAAATGCGGACTAGCAGCACCGGGGAGCTGTTTTTT. Protein sequence: CASSQMRTSSTGELFF.

The genes are TRBV21-1 and TRBJ2-7; the table's D call of TRBD1 was not tested on the DNA. TRBV21-1 is tagged as a pseudogene. The CDR3 sequence is 15 residues long. In DNA form, the CDR3 reads TGTGCCAGCAGCAAAGGTCGACGGGGGGGCCTCGAGCAGTACGTC. Protein product: CASSKGRRGGLEQYV.

This clonotype was observed at least ten times. The chain recombines TRBV5-1 with TRBJ2-7; D ambiguous. V was pared by 0 bases and J by 6 bases, with 13 bases between. The CDR3 is 14 amino acids. Germline V lookup: CDR1 SGHRS, CDR2 YFSETQ. DNA for the CDR3: TGCGCCAGCAGCTTGGCGGTAGGGTCAGGCGAGCAGTACGTC. Translating it yields CASSLAVGSGEQYV.

This chain links TRBV28 with TRBJ1-1, with D perhaps matching TRBD1 (5 bases). V lost 6 bases and J lost 5, with 16 bases in between. Germline loops: CDR1 MDHEN, CDR2 SYDVKM. This CDR3 spans 14 amino acids. The CDR3 here is CASRPGQLGTEAFF. DNA of the CDR3: TGTGCCAGCAGGCCAGGGCAATTGGGGACTGAAGCTTTCTTT.

The chain has TRBV7-9 and TRBJ2-3; the D gene is possibly TRBD2 (6 bases). Germline loops: CDR1 SEHNR, CDR2 FQNEAQ (reference sequence). The V and J ends lost 5 bases and 2 bases respectively, with 23 bases between them. The CDR3 consists of 18 residues. CDR3 DNA: TGTGCCAGCAGCCCGCTGTCGGGCGGGGCTACGTCCACAGATACGCAGTATTTT. As protein: CASSPLSGGATSTDTQYF.

This clonotype showed up just a few times. The chain couples TRBV7-2 to TRBJ1-1, with unresolved D. Germline V gives CDR1 SGHTA, CDR2 FQGNSA. Trimming cost V 5 bases and J 7 bases, with 11 bases left between them. The CDR3 covers 12 residues. The CDR3 sequence is CASSPQTGEAFF. The CDR3 DNA reads TGTGCCAGCAGCCCCCAGACTGGTGAAGCTTTCTTT.

This clonotype was detected a few times. The chain links TRBV18 to TRBJ2-7; D is unresolved. Between the trimmed V and J ends, which lost 3 bases and 7 bases, there was a span of 13 bases. CDR3 length equals 13 residues. CDR1 and CDR2 (germline): KGHSH, LQKENI. The CDR3 spells CASSPPPPGEQYV. The CDR3 DNA is TGTGCCAGCTCACCCCCCCCACCTGGGGAGCAGTACGTC.

This clonotype has more than one count but fewer than ten. The V call is TRBV10-2, the J call TRBJ2-7; D ambiguous. The CDR3 loop spans 14 amino acids. V lost 3 bases, J lost 9 bases, and 18 bases lay in between. CDR1 and CDR2 (germline): WSHSY, SAAADI. CDR3 sequence reads: CASSDVPPRLWQYV. CDR3 DNA sequence: TGCGCCAGCAGTGATGTACCCCCCCGGTTGTGGCAGTACGTC.

This clonotype was detected ten times or more. This chain joins TRBV5-1 and TRBJ2-3; 8 bases are shared with TRBD1. Germline V gene data show CDR1 as SGHRS and CDR2 as YFSETQ. The CDR3 consists of 14 residues. Losses at the gene ends were 1 base for V and 4 bases for J; bases not matched to a gene: 2. The CDR3 nucleotides read TGCGCCAGCAGCTTGACGGGACAGGCAGATACGCAGTATTTT. The encoded protein is CASSLTGQADTQYF.

This clonotype was detected only a few times. The genes are TRBV7-2 and TRBJ1-3, with D tentatively TRBD1 (6 bases). V was clipped by 5 bases and J by 4 bases, with 12 bases between them. CDR1 is SGHTA, CDR2 FQGNSA, per germline. The CDR3 consists of 14 residues. CDR3 nucleotides: TGTGCCAGCAGCCGGTCAGGGGTCGGAAACACCATATATTTT. Translating gives CASSRSGVGNTIYF.

This clonotype was counted many times. This chain joins TRBV4-2 and TRBJ1-4; D unclear. This CDR3 contains 12 residues. The V gene lost 2 bases and the J gene lost 8 bases, with 6 bases spanning the gap. Looked up from germline, CDR1 is LGHNA and CDR2 is YNFKEQ. The CDR3 reads CASSQNTEKLFF. CDR3 nucleotide sequence: TGTGCCAGCAGCCAAAACACGGAAAAACTGTTTTTT.